This entry lists 10 T cell receptor beta chains sequenced from one sample in a study of blood T cell repertoires in COVID-19 (dated by TCRdb to about 2020). The protocol used for the library was the immunoSEQ multiplex PCR assay. TCRdb obtained this table from immuneACCESS and retained in-frame rearrangements with V and J assigned. These tables miss some clones; where compared with another copy, unresolved V genes account for less than half of the shortfall, and the remainder is unexplained. Here the sample has 250,000 or so clones; 70% to 90% occur a single time. The top ten clones comprise around 3% of the sample. Sequencing was done on a sample of peripheral blood. The receptors come from a young man with active or convalescent COVID-19.

V and J are TRBV20-1 and TRBJ1-2; D remains ambiguous. Germline lookup yields CDR1 DFQATT and CDR2 SNEGSKA (reference sequence). V lost 5 bases to trimming and J lost 2 bases, with 6 bases between them. The CDR3 consists of 11 residues. The DNA for the CDR3 is TGCAGTGCTTCCGGGAACTATGGCTACACCTTC. It codes for CSASGNYGYTF.

The chain combines TRBV5-1 with TRBJ2-1; 7 nucleotides agree with TRBD1. The CDR3 length is 14 residues. CDR1 and CDR2 from the germline V gene are SGHRS and YFSETQ. The V and J ends lost 5 bases and 4 bases, in that order; junction bases with no gene match: 6. The CDR3 protein is CASRTGRSYNEQFF. The CDR3 region has the DNA TGCGCCAGCAGGACAGGGAGATCTTACAATGAGCAGTTCTTC.

The CDR3 loop reads CASRGTPTQAAGYTF. The CDR3 DNA reads TGCGCCAGCAGGGGAACACCTACACAGGCTGCTGGCTACACCTTC. J is TRBJ1-2 and V is TRBV4-1, with D perhaps matching TRBD1 (5 bases). The CDR3 has 15 amino acids. Trimming removed 6 bases at V and 7 bases at J, with 21 bases between. The germline CDR1 and CDR2 sequences are MGHRA and YSYEKL.

The rearrangement links TRBV9 to TRBJ2-3, with a tentative D call TRBD2 (6 bases). This CDR3 contains 16 residues. Per germline, CDR1 SGDLS and CDR2 YYNGEE. The ends were cut back, 1 base at V and 4 bases at J, with 16 bases in the middle. CDR3 bases: TGTGCCAGCAGCGTATCGCTCCCCGGCGGGGCAGATACGCAGTATTTT. It yields the protein CASSVSLPGGADTQYF.

V is TRBV15 and J is TRBJ2-1; D remains ambiguous. The germline CDR1 and CDR2 sequences are LNHNV and YYDKDF (reference sequence). CDR3 size: 14 residues. V was cut by 0 bases and J by 8 bases, with 11 bases left in between. As DNA, the CDR3 is TGTGCCACCAGCAGAGATCTAACGCAGGATGAGCAGTTCTTC. Amino acid sequence: CATSRDLTQDEQFF.

This chain connects TRBV6-2 or TRBV6-3 to TRBJ1-1, with D unclear. Germline V CDR1 and CDR2: MNHEY, SVGEGT. Trimming pared 2 bases from V and 0 bases from J, leaving 7 bases between. The CDR3 covers 14 residues. CDR3 loop: CASSYRGMNTEAFF. The CDR3 DNA reads as TGTGCCAGCAGTTACCGAGGGATGAACACTGAAGCTTTCTTT.

Only one count was recorded for this clone. The rearrangement joins TRBV6-6 to TRBJ2-3, with 8 bases identical to TRBD2. Germline loops: CDR1 MNHNY, CDR2 SVGAGI (reference sequence). Trimming cost V 8 bases and J 6 bases; bases outside gene matches: 7. The CDR3 consists of 13 residues. The CDR3: CASVTGGRDTQYF. CDR3 in DNA: TGTGCCAGCGTTACGGGGGGGCGGGATACGCAGTATTTT.

The CDR3 region has the DNA TGTGCCAGCAGTTACGGGGCGGGAGGGCGAACAGATACGCAGTATTTT. It specifies CASSYGAGGRTDTQYF. The gene calls are TRBV6-5 and TRBJ2-3; 9 positions agree with TRBD2. Per the germline V gene, CDR1 is MNHEY and CDR2 is SVGAGI. V was clipped by 2 bases and J by 3 bases; unmatched bases: 6. This CDR3 comprises 16 residues.

The chain carries TRBV10-3 and TRBJ1-6; D uncertain. The CDR3 sequence is 16 residues long. Germline-derived CDR1 and CDR2 are ENHRY and SYGVKD. Trimming stripped 2 bases from V and 7 bases from J, with 15 bases between. The CDR3 reads CAISENQVGKNSPLHF. DNA for the CDR3: TGTGCCATCAGTGAGAATCAGGTCGGAAAGAATTCACCCCTCCACTTT.

V and J are TRBV9 and TRBJ2-1; maybe TRBD1 (6 bases). CDR1 and CDR2 from the germline V gene are SGDLS and YYNGEE. CDR3 length: 13 residues. V gave up 0 bases and J gave up 7 bases, with 8 bases separating them. The CDR3 DNA reads TGTGCCAGCAGCGTAGCAGGGGATAATGAGCAGTTCTTC. This encodes CASSVAGDNEQFF.